This entry lists 2 T cell receptor beta chains sequenced from one sample in a study of OX40 agonist ivuxolimab in advanced cancers. Assay used: immunoSEQ multiplex PCR; TCRdb lists only in-frame clones, some missing. The sample lists tens of thousands of clones, about 90% occurring once. The sample in question was CD4+ or CD8+ T cells sorted from blood, obtained in a trial of the OX40 agonist ivuxolimab. The source of these receptors is an adult with an advanced solid tumor such as melanoma, head and neck, liver or kidney cancer.

The rearrangement links TRBV11-2 to TRBJ1-1; D is unresolved. The CDR3 contains 14 residues. V was cut by 8 bases and J by 6 bases, with 19 bases left in between. Per germline, CDR1 SGHAT and CDR2 FQNNGV. CDR3 DNA: TGTGCCAGCGTAACCCTCCCGAACCGGGCTGAAGCTTTCTTT. It codes for CASVTLPNRAEAFF.

The chain recombines TRBV4-3 with TRBJ2-3; 9 positions match TRBD1. V trimming: 0 bases; J trimming: 3 bases; junction bases outside the gene matches: 4. In germline, CDR1 is LGHNA, CDR2 YSLEER. The CDR3 is made up of 16 amino acids. The DNA for the CDR3 is TGCGCCAGCAGCCAAGATCCCGGGACAGGGACAGATACGCAGTATTTT. The encoded protein is CASSQDPGTGTDTQYF.